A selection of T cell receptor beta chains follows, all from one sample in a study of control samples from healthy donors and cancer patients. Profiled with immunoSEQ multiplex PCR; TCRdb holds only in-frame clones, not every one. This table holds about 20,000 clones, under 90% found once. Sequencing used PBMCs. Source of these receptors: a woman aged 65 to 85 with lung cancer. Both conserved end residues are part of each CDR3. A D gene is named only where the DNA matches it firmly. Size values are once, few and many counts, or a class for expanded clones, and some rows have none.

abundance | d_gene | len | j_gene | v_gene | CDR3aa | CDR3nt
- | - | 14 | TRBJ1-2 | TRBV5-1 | CASSEGEGIGGYTF | TGCGCCAGCTCCGAAGGGGAGGGTATCGGTGGCTACACCTTC
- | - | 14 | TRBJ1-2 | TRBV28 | CASSFRQPRHGYTF | TGTGCCAGCAGTTTCCGTCAGCCCCGGCATGGCTACACCTTC
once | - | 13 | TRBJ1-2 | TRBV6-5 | CASSYIREYGYTF | TGTGCCAGCAGTTACATCAGGGAATATGGCTACACCTTC
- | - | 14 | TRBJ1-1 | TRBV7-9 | CASSLAYKPAEAFF | TGTGCCAGCAGCTTAGCGTACAAGCCTGCTGAAGCTTTCTTT
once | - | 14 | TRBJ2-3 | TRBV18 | CASSLVPLLDTQYF | TGTGCCAGCTCCCTTGTACCCCTCCTCGATACGCAGTATTTT
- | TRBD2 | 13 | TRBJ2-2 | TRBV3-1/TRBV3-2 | CASSPRGAGELFF | TGTGCCAGCAGCCCCCGGGGGGCCGGGGAGCTGTTTTTT
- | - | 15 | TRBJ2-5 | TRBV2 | CASSDSAGAYETQYF | TGTGCCAGCAGTGACTCTGCGGGGGCGTATGAGACCCAGTACTTC
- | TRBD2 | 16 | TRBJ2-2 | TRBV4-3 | CASSRVGGSNTGELFF | TGCGCCAGCAGCCGGGTCGGGGGGTCCAACACCGGGGAGCTGTTTTTT
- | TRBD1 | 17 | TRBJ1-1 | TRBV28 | CASSVPSLGGLNTEAFF | TGTGCCAGCAGTGTGCCGAGTTTAGGGGGCCTGAACACTGAAGCTTTCTTT
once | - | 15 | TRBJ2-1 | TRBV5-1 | CASSAGHLINDEQFF | TGCGCCAGCAGCGCGGGCCATCTTATTAACGATGAGCAGTTCTTC
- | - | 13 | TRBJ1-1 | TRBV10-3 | CATRGTETSEAFF | TGTGCTACGCGGGGCACCGAGACCAGTGAAGCTTTCTTT
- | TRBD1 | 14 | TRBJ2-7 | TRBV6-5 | CASRGTGVNYEQYF | TGTGCCAGCAGAGGGACAGGGGTCAACTACGAGCAGTACTTC
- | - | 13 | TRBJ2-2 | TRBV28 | CASSYMDTGELFF | TGTGCCAGCAGTTATATGGACACCGGGGAGCTGTTTTTT
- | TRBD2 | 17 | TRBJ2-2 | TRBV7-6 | CASSPTPGGRSSGELFF | TGTGCCAGCAGCCCCACCCCTGGCGGGAGGTCGAGCGGGGAGCTGTTTTTT
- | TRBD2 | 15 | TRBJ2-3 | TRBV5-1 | CASSPAGDRTDTQYF | TGCGCCAGCAGCCCGGCGGGAGACCGCACAGATACGCAGTATTTT
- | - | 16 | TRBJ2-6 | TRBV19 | CASMTDSLTGANVLTF | TGTGCCAGTATGACAGACTCTCTAACTGGGGCCAACGTCCTGACTTTC
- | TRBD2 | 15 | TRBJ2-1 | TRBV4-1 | CASSQIAGIDNEQFF | TGCGCCAGCAGCCAAATAGCGGGAATCGACAATGAGCAGTTCTTC
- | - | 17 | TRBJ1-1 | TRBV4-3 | CASSQPRGINRDTEAFF | TGCGCCAGCAGCCAACCCCGGGGAATTAATCGGGACACTGAAGCTTTCTTT
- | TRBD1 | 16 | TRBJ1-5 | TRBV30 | CAWSSIEDRPNQPQHF | TGTGCCTGGAGTAGTATTGAGGACAGGCCCAATCAGCCCCAGCATTTT
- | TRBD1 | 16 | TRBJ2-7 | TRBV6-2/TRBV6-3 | CASSYTIGQGNYEQYF | TGTGCCAGCAGTTACACCATCGGACAGGGGAACTACGAGCAGTACTTC
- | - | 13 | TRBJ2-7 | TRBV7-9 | CASSLAQGSGQYF | TGTGCCAGCAGCTTAGCCCAAGGTTCTGGGCAGTACTTC
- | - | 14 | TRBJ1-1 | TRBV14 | CASSSKWGNTEAFF | TGTGCCAGCAGCTCAAAATGGGGTAACACTGAAGCTTTCTTT
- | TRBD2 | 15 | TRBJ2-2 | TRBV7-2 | CASSLLAGGTGELFF | TGTGCCAGCAGCTTACTAGCGGGAGGCACCGGGGAGCTGTTTTTT
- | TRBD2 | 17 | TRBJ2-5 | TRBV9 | CASSVGWEGGSGETQYF | TGTGCCAGCAGCGTAGGATGGGAGGGCGGGAGTGGAGAGACCCAGTACTTC
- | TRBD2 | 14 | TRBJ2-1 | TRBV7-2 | CASSASGTSNEQFF | TGTGCCAGCAGCGCTTCCGGGACTAGCAATGAGCAGTTCTTC
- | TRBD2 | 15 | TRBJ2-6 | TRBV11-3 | CASSLGGPGANVLTF | TGTGCCAGCAGCTTGGGAGGGCCTGGGGCCAACGTCCTGACTTTC
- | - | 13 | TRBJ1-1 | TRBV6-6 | CASKDSLNTEAFF | TGTGCCAGCAAGGACAGCCTGAACACTGAAGCTTTCTTT
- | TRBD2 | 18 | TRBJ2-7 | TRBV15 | CATSRDPLAGVVAYEQYF | TGTGCCACCAGCAGAGATCCACTAGCGGGAGTGGTCGCCTACGAGCAGTACTTC
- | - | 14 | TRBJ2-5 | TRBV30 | CAWSVGGTQETQYF | TGTGCCTGGAGTGTAGGCGGGACTCAAGAGACCCAGTACTTC
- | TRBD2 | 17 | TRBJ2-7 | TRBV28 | CASSSSRGWEGSYEQYF | TGTGCCAGCAGTTCCTCCCGGGGGTGGGAGGGTTCCTACGAGCAGTACTTC
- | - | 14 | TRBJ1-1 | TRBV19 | CASSIVEGRAEAFF | TGTGCCAGTAGTATAGTGGAGGGGCGGGCTGAAGCTTTCTTT
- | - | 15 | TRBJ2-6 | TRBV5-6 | CASSRGAGGANVLTF | TGTGCCAGCAGCCGGGGGGCAGGTGGGGCCAACGTCCTGACTTTC
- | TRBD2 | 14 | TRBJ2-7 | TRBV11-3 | CASSFSSGIHEQYF | TGTGCCAGCAGCTTCTCTAGCGGGATCCACGAGCAGTACTTC
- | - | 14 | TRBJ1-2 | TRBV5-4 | CASSFGTTNYGYTF | TGTGCCAGCAGCTTTGGGACAACTAACTATGGCTACACCTTC
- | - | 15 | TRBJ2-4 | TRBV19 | CASSIDRPGENIQYF | TGTGCCAGTAGTATCGACAGGCCTGGGGAAAACATTCAGTACTTC
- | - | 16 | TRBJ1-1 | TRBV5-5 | CASSLHQAALNTEAFF | TGTGCCAGCAGCTTACATCAGGCAGCTCTCAACACTGAAGCTTTCTTT
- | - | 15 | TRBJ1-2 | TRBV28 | CASRLIRTPSSENTF | TGTGCCAGCAGGCTTATAAGGACACCATCGTCCGAGAACACCTTC
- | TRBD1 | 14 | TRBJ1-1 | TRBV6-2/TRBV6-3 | CASSLRQGNTEAFF | TGTGCCAGCAGTTTACGACAGGGGAACACTGAAGCTTTCTTT
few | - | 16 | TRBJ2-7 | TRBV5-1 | CASSLGPQGGYVEQYF | TGCGCCAGCAGCTTGGGACCACAGGGGGGGTATGTCGAGCAGTACTTC
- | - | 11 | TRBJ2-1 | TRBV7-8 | CASSLGDEQFF | TGTGCCAGCAGCTTAGGGGATGAGCAGTTCTTC
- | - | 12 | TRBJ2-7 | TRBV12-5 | CASGLGPGEQYF | TGTGCTAGTGGTCTAGGACCCGGCGAGCAGTACTTC
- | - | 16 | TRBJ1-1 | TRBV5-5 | CASSGRGGEEDTEAFF | TGTGCCAGCAGCGGGCGCGGAGGGGAAGAGGACACTGAAGCTTTCTTT
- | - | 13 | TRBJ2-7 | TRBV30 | CAWSDGGVYEQYF | TGTGCCTGGAGTGACGGGGGAGTCTACGAGCAGTACTTC